Listed below are T cell receptor beta chains from one sample, sequenced in a study of T cell responses to AZD1222 COVID-19 vaccine. Sequencing was performed with immunoSEQ multiplex PCR; in TCRdb, only in-frame clones are kept and a portion is missing. The sample lists around 95,000 clones, around 90% occurring once. The sequencing used peripheral blood, collected on day 0 of AZD1222 vaccination. These receptors all come from an adult in good health. CDR3s include the opening cysteine and the closing phenylalanine or tryptophan. A D gene is named only where the DNA matches it firmly. Rows give clone size only sometimes, using once, few, many, or a class for an expanded clone.

>TRBV10-3|18|TRBJ2-7|-|TRBD2
CAISAYPRGGTRGIEQYF
>TRBV12-3/TRBV12-4|12|TRBJ1-2|-|-
CASSLGLYGYTF
>TRBV5-6|15|TRBJ1-4|-|TRBD1
CASSPGTGLKEKLFF
>TRBV9|14|TRBJ1-1|-|-
CASSVEAGATEAFF
>TRBV2|15|TRBJ1-3|-|-
CASSEFLSSGNTIYF
>TRBV14|15|TRBJ2-1|-|-
CASSSLADTYNEQFF
>TRBV27|14|TRBJ2-7|-|TRBD1
CASSLRQGPYEQYF
>TRBV7-9|12|TRBJ1-2|-|-
CASSLGLYGYTF
>TRBV28|14|TRBJ2-2|-|TRBD1
CASSQGGRTGELFF
>TRBV9|13|TRBJ1-5|-|-
CASSSGVGQPQHF
>TRBV29-1|13|TRBJ2-1|-|TRBD2
CSARLASGNEQFF
>TRBV15|15|TRBJ1-4|-|-
CATSRETAANEKLFF
>TRBV7-9|14|TRBJ2-7|-|-
CASSSSTRSYEQYF
>TRBV7-9|13|TRBJ2-2|-|-
CASSLGVSGELFF
>TRBV7-8|13|TRBJ1-1|-|TRBD1
CASSFEGATEAFF
>TRBV6-5|15|TRBJ2-7|-|TRBD2
CASSYSGGGYYEQYF
>TRBV5-4|15|TRBJ1-5|-|-
CASSKQGTGDQPQHF
>TRBV3-1/TRBV3-2|16|TRBJ1-5|few|-
CASSQEGAGARQPQHF
>TRBV7-3|13|TRBJ2-1|-|-
CASGRGDYNEQFF
>TRBV19|15|TRBJ1-1|-|-
CASSMGDRTNTEAFF
>TRBV9|16|TRBJ2-5|-|TRBD2
CASSPFGGGLQETQYF
>TRBV4-2|17|TRBJ2-1|-|-
CASSQDVFVLDYNEQFF
>TRBV28|13|TRBJ1-2|few|-
CASSSTGSYGYTF
>TRBV27|17|TRBJ1-2|-|-
CASSFRLRPGTNYGYTF
>TRBV14|15|TRBJ1-2|-|-
CASSQVKDIAYGYTF
>TRBV10-3|18|TRBJ2-3|-|TRBD1
CAISEVLATGAKTDTQYF
>TRBV4-3|15|TRBJ1-1|-|-
CASSQDWVVNTEAFF
>TRBV25-1|14|TRBJ1-1|-|-
CASSELAGNTEAFF
>TRBV28|17|TRBJ2-2|-|TRBD1
CASSPFPRTGNTGELFF
>TRBV5-8|15|TRBJ2-5|-|TRBD2
CASSQGLGGGETQYF
>TRBV28|15|TRBJ2-1|-|TRBD1
CASSSRDRAYNEQFF
>TRBV7-3|14|TRBJ2-3|-|TRBD2
CASSLMREVDTQYF
>TRBV5-8|14|TRBJ1-1|-|-
CASSLDSMNTEAFF
>TRBV28|14|TRBJ1-1|-|-
CASRWNRVKTEAFF
>TRBV7-9|12|TRBJ1-2|-|-
CASSFQADGYTF
>TRBV9|15|TRBJ2-1|-|-
CASRGSGSSYNEQFF
>TRBV19|15|TRBJ1-2|-|-
CASSGGLGTGYGYTF
>TRBV4-3|16|TRBJ2-2|-|TRBD2
CASSLEASGKAGELFF
>TRBV6-2/TRBV6-3|12|TRBJ1-1|few|-
CASSYVRMEAFF
>TRBV5-5|17|TRBJ1-2|-|TRBD1
CASSLAVTGRSGGGYTF
>TRBV7-2|15|TRBJ2-3|-|-
CASSLGGTGTDTQYF
>TRBV28|15|TRBJ2-1|-|TRBD1
CASSLSGQGVREQFF
>TRBV27|15|TRBJ2-3|once|-
CASSLGLPPRDTQYF